Described below is a single T cell receptor beta chain sequence and its context. This record comes from a study of blood T cell repertoires in COVID-19. The wider study: Donors in the United States, Italy and Spain gave samples during acute or convalescent COVID-19. Sources were T cells, B-cell-depleted T cells, or PBMCs; the material itself was cDNA or gDNA.

Authors' analysis steps: Researchers report that nucleated cell counts were estimated from reference gene primer amplification. Sequencing used immunoSEQ multiplex PCR; TCRdb keeps in-frame clones, though not all of them. V, J and clone size reflect that table, while D and trimming were determined from the DNA. The sample has 200,000 to 250,000 clones, about three quarters seen once. The length of the CDR3 is 16 residues. V shed 5 bases and J shed 2 bases, with 19 bases lying between them. Per germline, CDR1 SSHAT and CDR2 FNYEAQ (reference sequence). This TCR derives from a woman in her 70s with acute or convalescent COVID-19. The specimen was peripheral blood. V and J are TRBV7-7 and TRBJ2-7; TRBD1 is a possible D gene (5 bases). CDR3 sequence: CASSPLEAGPPYEQYF. CDR3 nucleotides: TGTGCCAGCAGCCCTCTTGAGGCAGGGCCCCCCTACGAGCAGTACTTC.